One TCR beta chain is described in this entry. Sequencing was performed with immunoSEQ multiplex PCR; in TCRdb, only in-frame clones are kept and a portion is missing. This table holds about 35,000 clones, almost 85% found once. Germline V CDR1 and CDR2: SGHRS, YFSETQ. The CDR3 has 17 amino acids. Trimming removed 5 bases from V and 0 bases from J; junction bases left unmatched: 10. Documented treatment: randomized to nivolumab then ipilimumab (arm A) or the reverse (arm B). DNA-damaging chemotherapy had not been given to any patient beforehand. Live CD3+CD8+ CD19− CD56− cells were sorted from PBMCs. These data come from a study of sequential checkpoint blockade in melanoma. About the study: First-line arms were nivolumab then ipilimumab, or the reverse, randomized 1:1. After both sequences, patients received maintenance nivolumab.

The chain employs TRBV5-1 and TRBJ2-5, with 10 bases matching TRBD2. Specimen: CD8+ T cells sorted from blood (inferred from file names), collected from a patient given nivolumab and ipilimumab in sequence. This TCR was recovered from a human donor with melanoma. In DNA, the CDR3 is TGCGCCAGCAGAGAGAGCGGGAGGGGTTTCTACCAAGAGACCCAGTACTTC. Protein: CASRESGRGFYQETQYF.